A selection of T cell receptor beta chains follows, all from one sample in a study of shared T cell receptors in the human thymus. Some clones are missing from TCRdb's copy, which holds only in-frame ones; the method was immunoSEQ multiplex PCR. The table records almost 550,000 clones, 75% to 80% of them present only once. In addition, the sample was reused for a study of human thymus T cells.

The sequenced material came from thymocytes. The receptors come from a boy in the first two years of life with a congenital heart defect. Each CDR3 is given with its conserved first and last residue. A D gene is named only where the DNA matches it firmly.

D,V,CDR3
TRBD2,TRBV5-6,CASSLGGGTSDHNEQFF
.,TRBV5-4,CASSHQGFYGYTF
.,TRBV10-3,CAISESIGASSYNEQFF
TRBD2,TRBV18,CASSPGLAGAIEQYF
.,TRBV5-6,CASSFGDYEQYF
TRBD1,TRBV7-9,CASSTLDRNYGYTF
TRBD1,TRBV11-2,CASRWTGTHTEAFF
.,TRBV10-3,CAISESRGNQPQHF
.,TRBV5-4,CASTLSSAKNEQFF
TRBD2,TRBV11-3,CASSLRAGATDTQYF
TRBD1,TRBV6-5,CASSPDRANYGYTF
.,TRBV19,CASSSHSTGLQETQYF
TRBD2,TRBV28,CASRRYPLAGGLYNEQFF
TRBD1,TRBV6-6,CASSRRQGGDEKLFF
TRBD2,TRBV7-8,CASSTLTSGSSYEQYF
TRBD2,TRBV25-1,CASTTGTSGTYEQYF
.,TRBV6-1,CASRAKYEQYF
.,TRBV7-8,CASSLGRVHEQFF
.,TRBV6-5,CASRGGRNEQFF
.,TRBV5-6,CASSPRGDTQYF
TRBD1,TRBV15,CATSRVGGRGRGEQFF
TRBD1,TRBV4-1,CASSQEGTESNEKLFF
TRBD2,TRBV7-6,CASSPKGLAGRTYNEQFF
TRBD2,TRBV28,CASSLKGLGVDEQYF
.,TRBV15,CATSRNRDNYGYTF
.,TRBV27,CASSSPRVTDEQYF
TRBD2,TRBV19,CASSVGLAGTGANVLTF
TRBD2,TRBV5-1,CASSLKASGSSDEQYF